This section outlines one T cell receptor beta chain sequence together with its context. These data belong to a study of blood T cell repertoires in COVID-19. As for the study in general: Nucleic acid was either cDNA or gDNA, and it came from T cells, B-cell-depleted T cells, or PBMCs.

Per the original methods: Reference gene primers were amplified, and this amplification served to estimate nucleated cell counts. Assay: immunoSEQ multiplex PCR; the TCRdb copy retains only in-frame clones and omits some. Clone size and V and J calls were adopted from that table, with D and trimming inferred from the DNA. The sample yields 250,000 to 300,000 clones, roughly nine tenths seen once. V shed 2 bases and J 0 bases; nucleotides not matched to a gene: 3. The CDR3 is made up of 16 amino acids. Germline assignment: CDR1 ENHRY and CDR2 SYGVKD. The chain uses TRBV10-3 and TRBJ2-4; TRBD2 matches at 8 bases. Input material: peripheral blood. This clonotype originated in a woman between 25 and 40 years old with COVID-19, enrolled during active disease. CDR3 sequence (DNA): TGTGCCATCAGTGAGAGCGGGGGCATAGCCAAAAACATTCAGTACTTC. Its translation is CAISESGGIAKNIQYF.